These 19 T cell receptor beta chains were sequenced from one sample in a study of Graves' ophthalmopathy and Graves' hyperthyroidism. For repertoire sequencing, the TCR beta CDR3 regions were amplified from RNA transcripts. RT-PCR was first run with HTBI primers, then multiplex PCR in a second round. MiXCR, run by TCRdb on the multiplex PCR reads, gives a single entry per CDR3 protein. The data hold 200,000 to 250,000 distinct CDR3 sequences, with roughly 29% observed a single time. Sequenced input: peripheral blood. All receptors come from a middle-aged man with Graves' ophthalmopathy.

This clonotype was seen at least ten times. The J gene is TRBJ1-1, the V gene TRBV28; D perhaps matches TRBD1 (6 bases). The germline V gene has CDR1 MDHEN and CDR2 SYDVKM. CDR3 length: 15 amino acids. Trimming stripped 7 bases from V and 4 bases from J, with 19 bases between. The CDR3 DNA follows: TGTGCCAGCACACAGCCAGGGGCCGTCGGCACTGAAGCTTTCTTT. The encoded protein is CASTQPGAVGTEAFF.

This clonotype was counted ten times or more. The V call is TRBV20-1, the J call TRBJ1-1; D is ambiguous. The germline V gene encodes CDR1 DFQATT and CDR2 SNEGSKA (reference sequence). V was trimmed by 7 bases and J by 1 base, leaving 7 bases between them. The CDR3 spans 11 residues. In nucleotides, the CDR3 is TGCAGTGGCCGGGAGAACACTGAAGCTTTCTTT. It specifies CSGRENTEAFF.

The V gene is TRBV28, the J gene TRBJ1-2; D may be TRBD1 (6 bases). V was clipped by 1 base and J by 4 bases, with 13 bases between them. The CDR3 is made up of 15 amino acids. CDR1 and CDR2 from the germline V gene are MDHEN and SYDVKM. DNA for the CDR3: TGTGCCAGCAGTTTATCGGGGGCGCGGACCTATGGCTACACCTTC. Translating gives CASSLSGARTYGYTF.

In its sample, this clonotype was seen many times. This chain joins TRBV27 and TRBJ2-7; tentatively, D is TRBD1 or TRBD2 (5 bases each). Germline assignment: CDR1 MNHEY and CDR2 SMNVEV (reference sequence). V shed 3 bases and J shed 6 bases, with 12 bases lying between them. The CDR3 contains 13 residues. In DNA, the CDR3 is TGTGCCAGCAGTTTCGGGGCCGCAGGCGAGCAGTACTTC. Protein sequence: CASSFGAAGEQYF.

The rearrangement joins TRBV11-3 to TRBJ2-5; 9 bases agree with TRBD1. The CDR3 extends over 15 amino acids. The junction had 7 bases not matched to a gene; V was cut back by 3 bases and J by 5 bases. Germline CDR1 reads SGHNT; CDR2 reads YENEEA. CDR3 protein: CASSLPGQGMETQYF. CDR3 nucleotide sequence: TGTGCCAGCAGCTTGCCGGGACAGGGCATGGAGACCCAGTACTTC.

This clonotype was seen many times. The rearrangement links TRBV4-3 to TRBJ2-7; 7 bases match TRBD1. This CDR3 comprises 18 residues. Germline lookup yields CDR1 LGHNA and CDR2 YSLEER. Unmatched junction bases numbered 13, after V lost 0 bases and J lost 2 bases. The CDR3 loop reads CASSQDRLGTQGAYEQYF. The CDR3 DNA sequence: TGCGCCAGCAGCCAAGACCGCCTCGGCACTCAGGGGGCCTACGAGCAGTACTTC.

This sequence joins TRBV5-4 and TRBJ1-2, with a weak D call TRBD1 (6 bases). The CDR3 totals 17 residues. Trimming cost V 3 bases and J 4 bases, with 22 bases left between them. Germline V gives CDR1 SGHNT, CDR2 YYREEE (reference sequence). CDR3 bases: TGTGCCAGCAGCTACCGAATTCAGGGGACCTTGGGCTATGGCTACACCTTC. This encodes CASSYRIQGTLGYGYTF.

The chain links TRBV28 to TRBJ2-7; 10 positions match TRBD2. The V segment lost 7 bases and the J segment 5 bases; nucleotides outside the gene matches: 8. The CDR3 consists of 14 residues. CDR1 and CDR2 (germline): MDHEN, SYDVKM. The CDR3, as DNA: TGTGCCAGCAAAAGATGGACTAGCGGAAACGAGCAGTACTTC. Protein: CASKRWTSGNEQYF. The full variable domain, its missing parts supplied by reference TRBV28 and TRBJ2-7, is DVKVTQSSRYLVKRTGEKVFLECVQDMDHENMFWYRQDPGLGLRLIYFSYDVKMKEKGDIPEGYSVSREKKERFSLILESASTNQTSMYLCASKRWTSGNEQYFGPGTRLTVT.

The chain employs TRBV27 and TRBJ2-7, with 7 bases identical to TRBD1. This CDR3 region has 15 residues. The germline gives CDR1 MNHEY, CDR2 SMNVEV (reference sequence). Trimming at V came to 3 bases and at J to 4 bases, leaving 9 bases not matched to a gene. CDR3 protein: CASSFSTGVWYEQYF. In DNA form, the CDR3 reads TGTGCCAGCAGTTTCTCTACAGGGGTTTGGTACGAGCAGTACTTC.

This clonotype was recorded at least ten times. CDR3 DNA sequence: TGTGCCAGCAGCCCCCTGGACAGGGGGTACGAGACCCAGTACTTC. This sequence encodes CASSPLDRGYETQYF. The V gene is TRBV14, the J gene TRBJ2-5; 10 bases match TRBD1. CDR3 length: 15 residues. Germline CDR1 reads SGHDN; CDR2 reads FVKESK. Trimming at V came to 4 bases and at J to 5 bases, leaving 7 bases not matched to a gene.

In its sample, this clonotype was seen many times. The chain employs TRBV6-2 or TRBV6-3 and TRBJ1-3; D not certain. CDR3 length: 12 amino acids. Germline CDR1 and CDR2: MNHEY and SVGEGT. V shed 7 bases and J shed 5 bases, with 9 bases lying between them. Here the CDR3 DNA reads TGTGCCAGCAACCGGGGAAGAAACACCATATATTTT. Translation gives CASNRGRNTIYF.

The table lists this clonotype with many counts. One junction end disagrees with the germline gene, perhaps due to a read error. The DNA of the CDR3 is TGTGCCAGCAGTTACTCGAGAATTGAGGAAACCATCTCCTACGAGCAGTATTTC. This sequence encodes CASSYSRIEETISYEQYF. The chain has TRBV6-5 and TRBJ2-7; D is ambiguous. In germline, CDR1 is MNHEY, CDR2 SVGAGI. The CDR3 length is 18 residues.

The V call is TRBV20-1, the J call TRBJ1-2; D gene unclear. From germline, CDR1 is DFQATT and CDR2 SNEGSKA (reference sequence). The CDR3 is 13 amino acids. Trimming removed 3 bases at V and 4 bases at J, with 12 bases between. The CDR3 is CSARSSHSYGYTF. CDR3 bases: TGCAGTGCTAGGTCTTCCCATTCCTATGGCTACACCTTC.

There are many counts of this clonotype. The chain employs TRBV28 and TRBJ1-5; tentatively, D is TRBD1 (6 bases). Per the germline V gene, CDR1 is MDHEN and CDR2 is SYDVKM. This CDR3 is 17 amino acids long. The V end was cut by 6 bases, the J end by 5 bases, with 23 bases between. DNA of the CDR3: TGTGCCAGCAGACTCACCAGGGGCCGGACTCACCATCAGCCCCAGCATTTT. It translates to CASRLTRGRTHHQPQHF.

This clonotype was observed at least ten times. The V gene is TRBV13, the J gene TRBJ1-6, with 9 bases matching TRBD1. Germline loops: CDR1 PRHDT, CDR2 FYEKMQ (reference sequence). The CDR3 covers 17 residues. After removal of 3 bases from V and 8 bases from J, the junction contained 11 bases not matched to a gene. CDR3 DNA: TGTGCCAGCAGCTTTAGGTCGGGACAGGGTTTGGATTCACCCCTCCACTTT. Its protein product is CASSFRSGQGLDSPLHF. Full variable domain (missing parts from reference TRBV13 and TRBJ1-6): AAGVIQSPRHLIKEKRETATLKCYPIPRHDTVYWYQQGPGQDPQFLISFYEKMQSDKGSIPDRFSAQQFSDYHSELNMSSLELGDSALYFCASSFRSGQGLDSPLHFGNGTRLTVT.

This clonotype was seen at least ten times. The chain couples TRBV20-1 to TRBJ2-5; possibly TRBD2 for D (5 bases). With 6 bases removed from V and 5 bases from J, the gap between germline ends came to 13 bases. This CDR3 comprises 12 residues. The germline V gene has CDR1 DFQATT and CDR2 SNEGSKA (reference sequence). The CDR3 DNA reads TGCAGTGCCTTCAAGGAGCGGGAGACCCAGTACTTC. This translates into CSAFKERETQYF.

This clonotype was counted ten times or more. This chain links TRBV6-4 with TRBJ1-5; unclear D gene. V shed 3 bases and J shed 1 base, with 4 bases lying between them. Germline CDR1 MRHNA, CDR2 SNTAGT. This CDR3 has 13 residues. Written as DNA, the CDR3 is TGTGCCAGCAGTGAGCGGAGCAATCAGCCCCAGCATTTT. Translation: CASSERSNQPQHF.

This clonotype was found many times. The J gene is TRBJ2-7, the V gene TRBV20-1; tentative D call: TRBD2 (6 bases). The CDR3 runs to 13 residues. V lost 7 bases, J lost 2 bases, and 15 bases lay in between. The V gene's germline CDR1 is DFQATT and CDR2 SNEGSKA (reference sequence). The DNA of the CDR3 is TGCAGTGTACGCGGGGCGTCAACCTACGAGCAGTACTTC. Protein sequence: CSVRGASTYEQYF.

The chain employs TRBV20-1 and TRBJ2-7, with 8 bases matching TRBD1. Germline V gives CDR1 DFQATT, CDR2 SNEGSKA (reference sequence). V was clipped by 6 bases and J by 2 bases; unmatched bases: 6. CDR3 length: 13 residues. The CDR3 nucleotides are TGCAGTGCCAGCCGGGACAGGACCTACGAGCAGTACTTC. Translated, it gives CSASRDRTYEQYF.